This T cell receptor (beta chain) stems from a study of blood T cell repertoires in COVID-19. Study-level information: From the United States, Italy and Spain came samples of acute and convalescent COVID-19. Sample material is recorded as cDNA or gDNA derived from T cells, B-cell-depleted T cells, or PBMCs.

This table comes from immunoSEQ multiplex PCR, and its TCRdb copy is limited to in-frame clones, with some not included. The table records about 97,000 clones, around 90% of them present only once. The TCR originated in a man in his fifties with acute or convalescent COVID-19. The specimen was peripheral blood.

CDR3 nucleotides: TGTGCCAGTACCAGGGGGGATCCCCCCTACGAGCAGTACTTC. This sequence encodes CASTRGDPPYEQYF. The rearrangement joins TRBV19 to TRBJ2-7; possible D gene TRBD1, 7 bases. The CDR3 consists of 14 residues. CDR1 and CDR2 (germline): LNHDA, SQIVND (reference sequence). The V end lost 7 bases, the J end lost 2 bases, and 15 bases lay between the germline ends.